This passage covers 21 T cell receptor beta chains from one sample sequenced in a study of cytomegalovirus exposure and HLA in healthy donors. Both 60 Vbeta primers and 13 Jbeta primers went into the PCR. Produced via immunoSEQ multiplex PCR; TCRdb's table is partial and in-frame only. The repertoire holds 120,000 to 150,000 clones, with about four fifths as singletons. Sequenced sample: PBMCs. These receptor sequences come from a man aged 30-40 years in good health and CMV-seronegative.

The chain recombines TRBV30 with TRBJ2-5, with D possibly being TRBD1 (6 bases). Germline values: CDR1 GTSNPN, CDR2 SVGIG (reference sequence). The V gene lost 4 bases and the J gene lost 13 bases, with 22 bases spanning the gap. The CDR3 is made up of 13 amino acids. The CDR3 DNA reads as TGTGCCTGGACTGGGCCGAAAAACAGGGCAAGGTACTTC. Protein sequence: CAWTGPKNRARYF.

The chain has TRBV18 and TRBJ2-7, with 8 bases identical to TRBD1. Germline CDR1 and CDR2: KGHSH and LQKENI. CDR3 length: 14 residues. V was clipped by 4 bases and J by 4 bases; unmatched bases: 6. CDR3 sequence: CASSQGTGRYEQYF. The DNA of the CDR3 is TGTGCCAGCTCACAAGGGACAGGTCGGTACGAGCAGTACTTC.

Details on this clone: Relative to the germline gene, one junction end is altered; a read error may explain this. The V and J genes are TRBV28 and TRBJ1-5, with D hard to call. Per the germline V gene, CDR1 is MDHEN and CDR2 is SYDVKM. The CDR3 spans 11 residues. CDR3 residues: CASMGNQPQNF. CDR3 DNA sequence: TGTGCCAGCATGGGCAATCAGCCCCAGAATTTT.

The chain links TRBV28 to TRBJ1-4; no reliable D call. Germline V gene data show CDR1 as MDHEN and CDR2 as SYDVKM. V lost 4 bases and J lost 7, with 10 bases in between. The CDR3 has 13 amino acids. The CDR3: CASSSLGSEKLFF. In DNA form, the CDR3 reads TGTGCCAGCAGTTCCCTCGGGAGTGAAAAACTGTTTTTT.

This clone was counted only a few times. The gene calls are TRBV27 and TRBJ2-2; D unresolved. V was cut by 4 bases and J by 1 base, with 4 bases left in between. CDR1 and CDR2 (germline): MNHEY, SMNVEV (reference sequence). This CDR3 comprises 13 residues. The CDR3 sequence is CASSSVNTGELFF. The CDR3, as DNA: TGTGCCAGCAGTTCAGTGAACACCGGGGAGCTGTTTTTT.

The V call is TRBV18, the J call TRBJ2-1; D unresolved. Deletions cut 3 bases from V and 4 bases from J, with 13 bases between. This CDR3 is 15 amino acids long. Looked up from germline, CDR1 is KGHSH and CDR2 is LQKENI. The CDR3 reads CASSPIQASYNEQFF. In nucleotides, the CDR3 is TGTGCCAGCTCACCGATCCAAGCTTCTTACAATGAGCAGTTCTTC.

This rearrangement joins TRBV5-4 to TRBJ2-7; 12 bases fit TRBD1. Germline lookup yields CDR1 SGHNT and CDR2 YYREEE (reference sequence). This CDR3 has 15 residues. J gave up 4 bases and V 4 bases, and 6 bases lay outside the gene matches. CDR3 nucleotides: TGTGCCAGCAGCGGGCCGGGACAGGGGGCTTACGAGCAGTACTTC. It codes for CASSGPGQGAYEQYF.

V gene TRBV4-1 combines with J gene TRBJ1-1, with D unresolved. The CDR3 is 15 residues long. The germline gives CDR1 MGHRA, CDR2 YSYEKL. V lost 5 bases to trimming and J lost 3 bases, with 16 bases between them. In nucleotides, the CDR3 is TGCGCCAGCAGCGCCGAGGTGGGAGGGCACACTGAAGCTTTCTTT. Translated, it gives CASSAEVGGHTEAFF.

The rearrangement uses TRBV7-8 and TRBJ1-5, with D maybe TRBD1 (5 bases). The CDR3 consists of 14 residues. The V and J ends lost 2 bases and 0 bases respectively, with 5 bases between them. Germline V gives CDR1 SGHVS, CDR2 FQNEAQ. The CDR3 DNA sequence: TGTGCCAGCAGCTTAAGGGGTAGCAATCAGCCCCAGCATTTT. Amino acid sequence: CASSLRGSNQPQHF.

In DNA, the CDR3 is TGCGCCAGCACAGACAGGACTGGGGCCAACGTCCTGACTTTC. Translation: CASTDRTGANVLTF. The genes are TRBV10-1 and TRBJ2-6; possible D gene TRBD1, 6 bases. The CDR3 runs to 14 residues. Trimming left V 7 bases short and J 2 bases short, with 9 bases between. CDR1 and CDR2 from the germline V gene are WNHNN and SYGVQD (reference sequence).

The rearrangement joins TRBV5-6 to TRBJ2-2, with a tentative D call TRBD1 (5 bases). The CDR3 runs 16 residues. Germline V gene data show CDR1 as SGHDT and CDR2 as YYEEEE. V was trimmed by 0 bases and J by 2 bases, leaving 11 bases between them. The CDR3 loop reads CASSLVGVGNTGELFF. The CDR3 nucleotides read TGTGCCAGCAGCTTGGTAGGGGTCGGTAACACCGGGGAGCTGTTTTTT.

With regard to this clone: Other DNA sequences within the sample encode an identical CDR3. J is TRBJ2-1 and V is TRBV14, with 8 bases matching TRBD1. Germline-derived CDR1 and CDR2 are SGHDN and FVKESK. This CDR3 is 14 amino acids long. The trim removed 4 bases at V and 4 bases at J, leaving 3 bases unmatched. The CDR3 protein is CASSPQGAYNEQFF. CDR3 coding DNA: TGTGCCAGCAGCCCCCAGGGGGCTTACAATGAGCAGTTCTTC.

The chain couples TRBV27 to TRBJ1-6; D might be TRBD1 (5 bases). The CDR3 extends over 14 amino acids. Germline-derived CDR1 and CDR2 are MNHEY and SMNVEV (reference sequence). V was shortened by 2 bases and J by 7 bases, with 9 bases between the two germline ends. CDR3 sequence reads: CASSLGGRNSPLHF. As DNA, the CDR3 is TGTGCCAGCAGTTTAGGGGGGAGGAATTCACCCCTCCACTTT.

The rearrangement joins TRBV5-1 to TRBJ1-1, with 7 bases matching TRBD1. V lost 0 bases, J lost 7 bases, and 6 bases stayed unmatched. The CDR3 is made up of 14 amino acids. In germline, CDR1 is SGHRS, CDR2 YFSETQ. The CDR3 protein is CASSLAEGAGEAFF. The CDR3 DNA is TGCGCCAGCAGCTTGGCGGAGGGGGCGGGTGAAGCTTTCTTT.

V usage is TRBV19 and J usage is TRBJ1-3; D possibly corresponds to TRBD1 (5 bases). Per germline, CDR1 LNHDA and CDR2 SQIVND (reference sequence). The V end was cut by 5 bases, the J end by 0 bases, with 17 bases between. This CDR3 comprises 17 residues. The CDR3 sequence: CASSETATILSGNTIYF. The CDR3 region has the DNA TGTGCCAGTAGTGAGACAGCGACCATCCTCTCTGGAAACACCATATATTTT.

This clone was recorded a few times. The CDR3 nucleotides read TGTGCCAGCAATAGTGTGAATGGGGCCAACGTCCTGACTTTC. Its translation: CASNSVNGANVLTF. V usage is TRBV21-1 and J usage is TRBJ2-6; the table's D call, TRBD2, was not checked against the DNA. TRBV21-1 is annotated as a pseudogene. The CDR3 is 14 amino acids.

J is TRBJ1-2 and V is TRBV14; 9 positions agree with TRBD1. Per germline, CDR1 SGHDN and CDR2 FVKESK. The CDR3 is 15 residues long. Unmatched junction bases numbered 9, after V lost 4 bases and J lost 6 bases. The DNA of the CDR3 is TGTGCCAGCAGCCTGGCCGGGACAGGGTATCATGGCTACACCTTC. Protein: CASSLAGTGYHGYTF.

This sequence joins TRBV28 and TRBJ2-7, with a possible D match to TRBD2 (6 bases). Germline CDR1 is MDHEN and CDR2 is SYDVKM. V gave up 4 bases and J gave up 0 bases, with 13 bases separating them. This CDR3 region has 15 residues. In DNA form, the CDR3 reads TGTGCCAGCAGTTCCCGACTAGGGAGCTCCTACGAGCAGTACTTC. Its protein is CASSSRLGSSYEQYF. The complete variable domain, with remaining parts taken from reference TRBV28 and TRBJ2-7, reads DVKVTQSSRYLVKRTGEKVFLECVQDMDHENMFWYRQDPGLGLRLIYFSYDVKMKEKGDIPEGYSVSREKKERFSLILESASTNQTSMYLCASSSRLGSSYEQYFGPGTRLTVT.

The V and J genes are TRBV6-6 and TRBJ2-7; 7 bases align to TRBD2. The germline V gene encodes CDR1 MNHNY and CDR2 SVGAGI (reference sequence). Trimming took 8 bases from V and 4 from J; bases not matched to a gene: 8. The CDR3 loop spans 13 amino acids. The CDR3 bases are TGTGCCAGCCGGAGGGAGGGAGTTTACGAGCAGTACTTC. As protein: CASRREGVYEQYF.

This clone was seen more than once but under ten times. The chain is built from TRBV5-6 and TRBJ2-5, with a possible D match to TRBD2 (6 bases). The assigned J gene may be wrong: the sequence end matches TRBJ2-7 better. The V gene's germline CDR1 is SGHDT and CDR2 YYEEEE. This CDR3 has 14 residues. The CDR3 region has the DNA TGTGCCAGCAGCTTGGGATTGCGGGGAGGCGAGCAGTACTTC. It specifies CASSLGLRGGEQYF.

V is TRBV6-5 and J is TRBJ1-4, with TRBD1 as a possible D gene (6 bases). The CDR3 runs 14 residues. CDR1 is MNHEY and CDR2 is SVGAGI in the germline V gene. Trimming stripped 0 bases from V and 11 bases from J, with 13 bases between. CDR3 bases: TGTGCCAGCAGTTACTCGATGGTTCAGGGGAAACTGTTTTTT. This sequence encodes CASSYSMVQGKLFF.